The rows below give T cell receptor beta chains drawn from one sample of a study of blood T cell repertoires in COVID-19. Libraries were prepared by immunoSEQ multiplex PCR; TCRdb keeps only in-frame clonotypes and omits some of them. This table holds approximately 70,000 clones, approximately 75% found once. The sample was peripheral blood. The receptors shown here come from a woman between 55 and 75 years old with acute or convalescent COVID-19. Each CDR3 is given with its conserved first and last residue. A D gene is named only where the DNA matches it firmly. Part of the rows lack a size; the others show once, few, many or a class for expanded clones.

clone_size: -; d_call: TRBD1; j_call: TRBJ2-3; v_call: TRBV9; cdr3_length: 16; cdr3_aa: CASSVEAGGHTDTQYF; cdr3_nt: TGTGCCAGCAGCGTAGAAGCAGGGGGACACACAGATACGCAGTATTTT
clone_size: -; d_call: -; j_call: TRBJ2-5; v_call: TRBV3-1/TRBV3-2; cdr3_length: 14; cdr3_aa: CASSQGDFQETQYF; cdr3_nt: TGTGCCAGCAGCCAGGGGGACTTCCAAGAGACCCAGTACTTC
clone_size: -; d_call: -; j_call: TRBJ1-3; v_call: TRBV5-1; cdr3_length: 16; cdr3_aa: CASSLDGHSAGNTIYF; cdr3_nt: TGCGCCAGCAGCTTGGATGGGCATTCGGCCGGAAACACCATATATTTT
clone_size: -; d_call: TRBD1; j_call: TRBJ1-6; v_call: TRBV30; cdr3_length: 17; cdr3_aa: CAWSVGTASSYNSPLHF; cdr3_nt: TGTGCCTGGAGTGTAGGGACAGCGAGCTCCTATAATTCACCCCTCCACTTT
clone_size: -; d_call: -; j_call: TRBJ2-2; v_call: TRBV7-9; cdr3_length: 14; cdr3_aa: CASSPERNTGELFF; cdr3_nt: TGTGCCAGCAGCCCCGAGAGGAACACCGGGGAGCTGTTTTTT
clone_size: few; d_call: -; j_call: TRBJ1-1; v_call: TRBV5-5; cdr3_length: 11; cdr3_aa: CASRSYTEAFF; cdr3_nt: TGTGCCAGCAGATCCTACACTGAAGCTTTCTTT
clone_size: -; d_call: -; j_call: TRBJ2-3; v_call: TRBV21-1; cdr3_length: 12; cdr3_aa: CASTRTGETQYF; cdr3_nt: TGTGCCAGCACTAGGACAGGGGAGACGCAGTATTTT
clone_size: few; d_call: -; j_call: TRBJ2-6; v_call: TRBV7-9; cdr3_length: 18; cdr3_aa: CASSPRRGPSSGANVLTF; cdr3_nt: TGTGCCAGCAGCCCGAGGCGGGGGCCGAGCTCTGGGGCCAACGTCCTGACTTTC
clone_size: -; d_call: TRBD2; j_call: TRBJ2-3; v_call: TRBV5-1; cdr3_length: 15; cdr3_aa: CASSLNRGGTDTQYF; cdr3_nt: TGCGCCAGCAGCTTGAACCGGGGGGGCACAGATACGCAGTATTTT
clone_size: -; d_call: -; j_call: TRBJ2-5; v_call: TRBV7-2; cdr3_length: 15; cdr3_aa: CASSPQLGEGETQYF; cdr3_nt: TGTGCCAGCAGTCCGCAGTTGGGAGAGGGAGAGACCCAGTACTTC
clone_size: -; d_call: TRBD1; j_call: TRBJ1-3; v_call: TRBV5-4; cdr3_length: 16; cdr3_aa: CASSDSDRFSGNTIYF; cdr3_nt: TGTGCCAGCAGCGATTCGGACAGGTTCTCTGGAAACACCATATATTTT
clone_size: -; d_call: -; j_call: TRBJ1-1; v_call: TRBV5-1; cdr3_length: 12; cdr3_aa: CASSLPGTEAFF; cdr3_nt: TGCGCCAGCAGCTTGCCGGGCACTGAAGCTTTCTTT
clone_size: -; d_call: TRBD1; j_call: TRBJ1-5; v_call: TRBV27; cdr3_length: 16; cdr3_aa: CASSHSGTGWGQPQHF; cdr3_nt: TGTGCCAGCAGTCACTCCGGGACAGGGTGGGGTCAGCCCCAGCATTTT
clone_size: -; d_call: -; j_call: TRBJ2-5; v_call: TRBV11-2; cdr3_length: 14; cdr3_aa: CASSLDPELKTQYF; cdr3_nt: TGTGCCAGCAGCTTAGATCCAGAATTGAAGACCCAGTACTTC
clone_size: -; d_call: -; j_call: TRBJ2-2; v_call: TRBV18; cdr3_length: 15; cdr3_aa: CASSPRTSNTGELFF; cdr3_nt: TGTGCCAGCTCACCACGGACATCGAACACCGGGGAGCTGTTTTTT
clone_size: -; d_call: TRBD1; j_call: TRBJ1-4; v_call: TRBV28; cdr3_length: 14; cdr3_aa: CASSLYRGNEKLFF; cdr3_nt: TGTGCCAGCAGTTTATACAGGGGTAATGAAAAACTGTTTTTT
clone_size: -; d_call: -; j_call: TRBJ1-2; v_call: TRBV7-9; cdr3_length: 13; cdr3_aa: CASSLLGYYGYTF; cdr3_nt: TGTGCCAGCAGCTTACTGGGCTACTATGGCTACACCTTC
clone_size: -; d_call: -; j_call: TRBJ2-3; v_call: TRBV6-2/TRBV6-3; cdr3_length: 14; cdr3_aa: CACRPGTITDTQYF; cdr3_nt: TGTGCCTGCCGCCCCGGGACAATCACAGATACGCAGTATTTT
clone_size: -; d_call: -; j_call: TRBJ1-2; v_call: TRBV5-4; cdr3_length: 12; cdr3_aa: CASSLDSYGYTF; cdr3_nt: TGTGCCAGCAGTTTGGACAGCTATGGCTACACCTTC
clone_size: few; d_call: TRBD1; j_call: TRBJ1-1; v_call: TRBV19; cdr3_length: 12; cdr3_aa: CASPDRGGEAFF; cdr3_nt: TGTGCCAGTCCCGACAGGGGAGGTGAAGCTTTCTTT
clone_size: -; d_call: TRBD1; j_call: TRBJ2-3; v_call: TRBV28; cdr3_length: 14; cdr3_aa: CASSQTGGTDTQYF; cdr3_nt: TGTGCCAGCAGCCAGACAGGGGGGACAGATACGCAGTATTTT
clone_size: -; d_call: -; j_call: TRBJ1-1; v_call: TRBV12-3/TRBV12-4; cdr3_length: 13; cdr3_aa: CASSFSQNTEAFF; cdr3_nt: TGTGCCAGCAGTTTCTCACAGAACACTGAAGCTTTCTTT
clone_size: -; d_call: TRBD2; j_call: TRBJ2-7; v_call: TRBV29-1; cdr3_length: 11; cdr3_aa: CSVGGGYEQYF; cdr3_nt: TGCAGCGTTGGCGGGGGATACGAGCAGTACTTC
clone_size: -; d_call: -; j_call: TRBJ1-1; v_call: TRBV5-1; cdr3_length: 14; cdr3_aa: CASSFWQMNTEAFF; cdr3_nt: TGCGCCAGCAGCTTCTGGCAGATGAACACTGAAGCTTTCTTT
clone_size: once; d_call: TRBD1; j_call: TRBJ1-5; v_call: TRBV5-5; cdr3_length: 15; cdr3_aa: CASSSGQGFNQPQHF; cdr3_nt: TGTGCCAGCAGCTCAGGACAGGGGTTCAATCAGCCCCAGCATTTT
clone_size: -; d_call: -; j_call: TRBJ1-1; v_call: TRBV11-3; cdr3_length: 13; cdr3_aa: CASSSHPNTEAFF; cdr3_nt: TGTGCCAGCAGCTCACACCCGAACACTGAAGCTTTCTTT
clone_size: -; d_call: -; j_call: TRBJ2-3; v_call: TRBV5-1; cdr3_length: 14; cdr3_aa: CASSLVQSTDTQYF; cdr3_nt: TGCGCCAGCAGCTTGGTCCAGAGCACAGATACGCAGTATTTT
clone_size: -; d_call: -; j_call: TRBJ1-1; v_call: TRBV11-3; cdr3_length: 14; cdr3_aa: CASSLRGPDTEAFF; cdr3_nt: TGTGCCAGCAGCTTAAGGGGCCCGGACACTGAAGCTTTCTTT
clone_size: once; d_call: -; j_call: TRBJ1-4; v_call: TRBV6-2/TRBV6-3; cdr3_length: 14; cdr3_aa: CASSYGQPAGKLFF; cdr3_nt: TGTGCCAGCAGTTATGGGCAGCCGGCCGGAAAACTGTTTTTT
clone_size: -; d_call: TRBD2; j_call: TRBJ2-1; v_call: TRBV6-5; cdr3_length: 15; cdr3_aa: CASSLTSGPYNEQFF; cdr3_nt: TGTGCCAGCAGTTTAACTAGCGGGCCTTACAATGAGCAGTTCTTC
clone_size: -; d_call: -; j_call: TRBJ2-1; v_call: TRBV6-5; cdr3_length: 13; cdr3_aa: CASSYVRNNEQFF; cdr3_nt: TGTGCCAGCAGTTACGTGCGGAACAATGAGCAGTTCTTC
clone_size: -; d_call: TRBD2; j_call: TRBJ2-3; v_call: TRBV7-3; cdr3_length: 17; cdr3_aa: CASSPIPSGGATDTQYF; cdr3_nt: TGTGCCAGCAGCCCCATCCCTAGCGGGGGGGCAACAGATACGCAGTATTTT
clone_size: -; d_call: -; j_call: TRBJ1-1; v_call: TRBV6-5; cdr3_length: 13; cdr3_aa: CASSSFVDTEAFF; cdr3_nt: TGTGCCAGCAGTTCGTTCGTTGACACTGAAGCTTTCTTT
clone_size: -; d_call: TRBD2; j_call: TRBJ2-3; v_call: TRBV5-1; cdr3_length: 16; cdr3_aa: CASSSQTSGERGTQYF; cdr3_nt: TGCGCCAGCAGCTCCCAGACTAGCGGGGAGCGGGGAACGCAGTATTTT
clone_size: -; d_call: -; j_call: TRBJ2-7; v_call: TRBV12-5; cdr3_length: 15; cdr3_aa: CASGPGLISPYEQYF; cdr3_nt: TGTGCTAGTGGCCCCGGGTTAATCAGCCCCTACGAGCAGTACTTC
clone_size: -; d_call: TRBD1; j_call: TRBJ1-1; v_call: TRBV19; cdr3_length: 13; cdr3_aa: CASTDGTDTEAFF; cdr3_nt: TGTGCCAGTACCGATGGGACAGACACTGAAGCTTTCTTT
clone_size: -; d_call: TRBD2; j_call: TRBJ2-1; v_call: TRBV6-1; cdr3_length: 15; cdr3_aa: CASSEYGTSAYEQFF; cdr3_nt: TGTGCCAGCAGTGAATATGGGACTAGCGCCTATGAGCAGTTCTTC
clone_size: few; d_call: TRBD1; j_call: TRBJ2-1; v_call: TRBV7-8; cdr3_length: 16; cdr3_aa: CASSHNWGQGFNEQFF; cdr3_nt: TGTGCCAGCAGCCATAATTGGGGACAGGGATTCAATGAGCAGTTCTTC
clone_size: -; d_call: TRBD1; j_call: TRBJ1-4; v_call: TRBV7-9; cdr3_length: 14; cdr3_aa: CASSREGASEKLFF; cdr3_nt: TGTGCCAGCAGCCGTGAGGGGGCGAGTGAAAAACTGTTTTTT
clone_size: -; d_call: TRBD1; j_call: TRBJ1-1; v_call: TRBV27; cdr3_length: 15; cdr3_aa: CASSPPRGPETEAFF; cdr3_nt: TGTGCCAGCAGCCCCCCCAGGGGGCCGGAGACTGAAGCTTTCTTT
clone_size: -; d_call: TRBD2; j_call: TRBJ2-5; v_call: TRBV7-9; cdr3_length: 15; cdr3_aa: CASSPYGAGKETQYF; cdr3_nt: TGTGCCAGCAGCCCTTACGGAGCGGGGAAGGAGACCCAGTACTTC
clone_size: -; d_call: -; j_call: TRBJ2-6; v_call: TRBV19; cdr3_length: 18; cdr3_aa: CASSIRQGSDSGANVLTF; cdr3_nt: TGTGCCAGTAGTATAAGGCAGGGATCCGACTCTGGGGCCAACGTCCTGACTTTC
clone_size: -; d_call: -; j_call: TRBJ2-6; v_call: TRBV2; cdr3_length: 17; cdr3_aa: CASSDLEGGNGANVLTF; cdr3_nt: TGTGCCAGCAGTGATTTGGAGGGGGGGAACGGGGCCAACGTCCTGACTTTC